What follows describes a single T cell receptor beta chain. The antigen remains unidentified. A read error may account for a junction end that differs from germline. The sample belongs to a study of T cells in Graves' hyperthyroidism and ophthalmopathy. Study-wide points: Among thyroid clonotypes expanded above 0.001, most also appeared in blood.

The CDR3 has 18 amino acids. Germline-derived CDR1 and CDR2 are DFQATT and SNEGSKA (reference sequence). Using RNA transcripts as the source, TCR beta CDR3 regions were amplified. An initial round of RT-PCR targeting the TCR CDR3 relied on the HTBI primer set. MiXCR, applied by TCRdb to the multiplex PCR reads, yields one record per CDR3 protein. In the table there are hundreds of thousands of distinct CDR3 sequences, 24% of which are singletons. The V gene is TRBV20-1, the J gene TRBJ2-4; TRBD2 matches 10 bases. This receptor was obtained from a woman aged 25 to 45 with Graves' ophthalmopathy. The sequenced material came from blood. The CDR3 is CSARDKFSPSGGAYIKYF. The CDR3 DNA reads TGCAGTGCTAGAGATAAGTTCTCGCCCAGCGGGGGGGCGTACATTAAGTACTTC.